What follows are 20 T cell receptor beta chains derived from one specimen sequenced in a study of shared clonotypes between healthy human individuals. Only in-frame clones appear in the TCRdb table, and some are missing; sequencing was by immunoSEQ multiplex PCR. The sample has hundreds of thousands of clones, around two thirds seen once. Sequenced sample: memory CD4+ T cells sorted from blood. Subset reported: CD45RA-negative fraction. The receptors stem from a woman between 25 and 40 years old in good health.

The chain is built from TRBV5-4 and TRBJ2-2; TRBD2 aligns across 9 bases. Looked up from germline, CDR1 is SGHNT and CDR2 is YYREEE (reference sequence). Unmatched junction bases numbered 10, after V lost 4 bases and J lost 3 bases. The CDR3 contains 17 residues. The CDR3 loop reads CASSPRVAGAYTGELFF. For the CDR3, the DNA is TGTGCCAGCAGCCCCAGGGTAGCGGGAGCGTACACCGGGGAGCTGTTTTTT. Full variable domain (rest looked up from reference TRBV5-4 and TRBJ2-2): ETGVTQSPTHLIKTRGQQVTLRCSSQSGHNTVSWYQQALGQGPQFIFQYYREEENGRGNFPPRFSGLQFPNYSSELNVNALELDDSALYLCASSPRVAGAYTGELFFGEGSRLTVL.

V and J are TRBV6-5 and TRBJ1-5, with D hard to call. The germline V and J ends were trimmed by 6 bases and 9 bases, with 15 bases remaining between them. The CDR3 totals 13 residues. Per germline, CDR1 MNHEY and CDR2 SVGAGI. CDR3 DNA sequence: TGTGCCAGCAGCATAGCCGGGTGGGGGCCCCAGCATTTT. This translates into CASSIAGWGPQHF.

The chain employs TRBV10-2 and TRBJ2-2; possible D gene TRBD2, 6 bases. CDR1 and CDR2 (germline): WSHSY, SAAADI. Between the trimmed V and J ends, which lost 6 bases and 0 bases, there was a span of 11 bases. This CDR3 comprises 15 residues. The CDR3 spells CASRTGTANTGELFF. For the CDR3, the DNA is TGCGCCAGCAGGACCGGGACTGCGAACACCGGGGAGCTGTTTTTT.

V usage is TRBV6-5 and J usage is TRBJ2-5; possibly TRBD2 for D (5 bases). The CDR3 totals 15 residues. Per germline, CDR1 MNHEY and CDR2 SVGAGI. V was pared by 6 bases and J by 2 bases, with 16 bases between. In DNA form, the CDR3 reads TGTGCCAGCAGGACGACGGGGTTACGGCAAGAGACCCAGTACTTC. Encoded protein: CASRTTGLRQETQYF.

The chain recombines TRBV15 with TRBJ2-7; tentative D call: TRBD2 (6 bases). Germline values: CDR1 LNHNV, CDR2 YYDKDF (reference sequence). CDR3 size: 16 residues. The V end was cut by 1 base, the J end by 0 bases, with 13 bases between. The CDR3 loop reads CATSRGLGGTSYEQYF. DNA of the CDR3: TGTGCCACCAGCAGAGGGTTGGGCGGGACCTCCTACGAGCAGTACTTC.

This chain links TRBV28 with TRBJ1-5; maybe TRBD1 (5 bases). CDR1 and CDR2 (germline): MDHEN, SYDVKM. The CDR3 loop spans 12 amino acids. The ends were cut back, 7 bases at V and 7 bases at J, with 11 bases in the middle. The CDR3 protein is CASTRGVQPQHF. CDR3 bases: TGTGCCAGCACCCGAGGGGTACAGCCCCAGCATTTT.

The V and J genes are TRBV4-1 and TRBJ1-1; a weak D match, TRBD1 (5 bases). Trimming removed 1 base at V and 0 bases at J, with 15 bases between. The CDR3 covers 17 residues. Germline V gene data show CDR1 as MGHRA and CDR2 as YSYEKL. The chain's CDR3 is CASSQGWGRAMNTEAFF. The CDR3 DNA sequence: TGCGCCAGCAGCCAAGGTTGGGGACGCGCCATGAACACTGAAGCTTTCTTT.

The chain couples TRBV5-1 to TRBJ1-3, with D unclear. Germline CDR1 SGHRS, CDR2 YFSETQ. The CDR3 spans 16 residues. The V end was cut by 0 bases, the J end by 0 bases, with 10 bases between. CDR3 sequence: CASSLVGSNSGNTIYF. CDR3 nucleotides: TGCGCCAGCAGCTTGGTAGGCAGCAACTCTGGAAACACCATATATTTT.

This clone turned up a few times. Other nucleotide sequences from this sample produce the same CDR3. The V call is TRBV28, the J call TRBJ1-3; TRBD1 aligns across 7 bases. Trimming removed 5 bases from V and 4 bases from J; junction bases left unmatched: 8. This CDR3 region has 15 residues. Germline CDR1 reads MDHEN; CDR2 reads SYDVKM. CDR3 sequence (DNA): TGTGCCAGCAGTCCCCGGACAGGTTCAGGAAACACCATATATTTT. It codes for CASSPRTGSGNTIYF. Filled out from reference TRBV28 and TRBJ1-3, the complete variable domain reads DVKVTQSSRYLVKRTGEKVFLECVQDMDHENMFWYRQDPGLGLRLIYFSYDVKMKEKGDIPEGYSVSREKKERFSLILESASTNQTSMYLCASSPRTGSGNTIYFGEGSWLTVV.

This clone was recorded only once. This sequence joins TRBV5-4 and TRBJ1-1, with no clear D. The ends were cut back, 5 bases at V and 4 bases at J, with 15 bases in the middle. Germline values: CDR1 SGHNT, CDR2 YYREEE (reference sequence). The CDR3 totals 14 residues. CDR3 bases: TGTGCCAGCAGTCATGGTGGTGTGGTCACTGAAGCTTTCTTT. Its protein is CASSHGGVVTEAFF.

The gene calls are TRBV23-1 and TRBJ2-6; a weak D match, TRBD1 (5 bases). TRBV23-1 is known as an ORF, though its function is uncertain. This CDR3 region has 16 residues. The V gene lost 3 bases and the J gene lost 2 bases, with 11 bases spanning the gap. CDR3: CASSQGRVAGANVLTF. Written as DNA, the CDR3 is TGCGCCAGCAGTCAGGGCAGGGTAGCTGGGGCCAACGTCCTGACTTTC.

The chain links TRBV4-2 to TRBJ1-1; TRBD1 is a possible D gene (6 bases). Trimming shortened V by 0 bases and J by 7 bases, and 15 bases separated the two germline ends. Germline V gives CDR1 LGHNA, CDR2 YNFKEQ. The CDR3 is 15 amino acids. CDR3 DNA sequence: TGTGCCAGCAGCCAAGAGCCCGGACAGCGGATTGAAGCTTTCTTT. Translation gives CASSQEPGQRIEAFF.

The CDR3: CASSDTGGGETQYF. CDR3 nucleotide sequence: TGTGCCAGCAGTGATACGGGAGGAGGGGAGACCCAGTACTTC. This chain connects TRBV2 to TRBJ2-5; 7 nucleotides line up with TRBD2. Trimming took 3 bases from V and 5 from J; bases not matched to a gene: 6. This CDR3 has 14 residues. Germline values: CDR1 SNHLY, CDR2 FYNNEI.

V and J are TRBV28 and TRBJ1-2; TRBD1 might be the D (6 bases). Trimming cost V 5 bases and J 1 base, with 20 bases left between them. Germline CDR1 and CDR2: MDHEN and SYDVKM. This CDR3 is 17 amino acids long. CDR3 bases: TGTGCCAGCAGTCAAACGATCGGAGGGGGGGATAACTATGGCTACACCTTC. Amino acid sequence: CASSQTIGGGDNYGYTF.

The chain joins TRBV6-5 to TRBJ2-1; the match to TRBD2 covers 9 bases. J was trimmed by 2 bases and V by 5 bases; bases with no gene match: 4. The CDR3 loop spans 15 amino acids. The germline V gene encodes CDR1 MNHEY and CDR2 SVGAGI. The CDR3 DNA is TGTGCCAGCAGTCAAAGCGGGAGGCCCTACAATGAGCAGTTCTTC. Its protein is CASSQSGRPYNEQFF.

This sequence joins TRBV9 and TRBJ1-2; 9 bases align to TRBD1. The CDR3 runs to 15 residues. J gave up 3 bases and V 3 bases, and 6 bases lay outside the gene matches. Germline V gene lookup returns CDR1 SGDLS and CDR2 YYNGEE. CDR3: CASSARTGDYYGYTF. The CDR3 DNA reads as TGTGCCAGCAGCGCGCGGACAGGGGATTACTATGGCTACACCTTC.

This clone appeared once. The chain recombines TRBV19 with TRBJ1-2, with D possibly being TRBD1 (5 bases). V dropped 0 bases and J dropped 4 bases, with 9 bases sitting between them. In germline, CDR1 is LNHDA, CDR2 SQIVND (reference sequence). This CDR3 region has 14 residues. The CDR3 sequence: CASSIDGTGYGYTF. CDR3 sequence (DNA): TGTGCCAGTAGTATAGATGGAACAGGCTATGGCTACACCTTC.

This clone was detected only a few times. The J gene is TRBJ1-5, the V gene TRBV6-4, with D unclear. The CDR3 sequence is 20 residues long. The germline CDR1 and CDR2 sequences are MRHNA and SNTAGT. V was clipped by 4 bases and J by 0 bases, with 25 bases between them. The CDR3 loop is CASSGPRGPEKDYSNQPQHF. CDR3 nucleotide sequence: TGTGCCAGCAGTGGGCCCCGAGGACCCGAAAAAGACTATAGCAATCAGCCCCAGCATTTT.

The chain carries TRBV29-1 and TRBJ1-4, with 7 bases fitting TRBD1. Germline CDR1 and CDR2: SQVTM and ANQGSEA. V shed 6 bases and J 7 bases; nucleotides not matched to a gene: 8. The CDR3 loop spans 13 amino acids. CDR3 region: CSVSGGRTEKLFF. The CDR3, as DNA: TGCAGCGTCTCAGGGGGGCGAACTGAAAAACTGTTTTTT.

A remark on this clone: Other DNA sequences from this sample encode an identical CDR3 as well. The CDR3 DNA reads TGCGCCAGCAGCTTGGGCCCAGGCCAAGAGACCCAGTACTTC. Encoded protein: CASSLGPGQETQYF. This rearrangement joins TRBV5-1 to TRBJ2-5; D is uncertain. Trimming took off 0 bases at V and 1 base at J, with 7 bases between the two ends. This CDR3 has 14 amino acids. Germline assignment: CDR1 SGHRS and CDR2 YFSETQ.